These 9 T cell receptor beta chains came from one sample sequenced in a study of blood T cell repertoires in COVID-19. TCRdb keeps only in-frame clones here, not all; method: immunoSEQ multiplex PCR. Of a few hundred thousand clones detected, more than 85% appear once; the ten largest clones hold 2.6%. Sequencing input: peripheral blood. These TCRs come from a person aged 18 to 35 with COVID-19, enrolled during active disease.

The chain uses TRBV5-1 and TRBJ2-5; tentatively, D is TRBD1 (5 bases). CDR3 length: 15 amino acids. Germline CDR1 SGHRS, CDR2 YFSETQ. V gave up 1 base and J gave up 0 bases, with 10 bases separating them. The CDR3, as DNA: TGCGCCAGCAGCTTGAAAAAGGGGTACCAAGAGACCCAGTACTTC. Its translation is CASSLKKGYQETQYF.

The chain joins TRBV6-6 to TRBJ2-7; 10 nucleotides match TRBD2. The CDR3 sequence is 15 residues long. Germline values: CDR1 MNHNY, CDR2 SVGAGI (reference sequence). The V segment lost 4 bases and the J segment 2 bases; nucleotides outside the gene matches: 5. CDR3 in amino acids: CASSSRTSGTYEQYF. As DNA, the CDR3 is TGTGCCAGCAGTTCACGGACTAGCGGAACCTACGAGCAGTACTTC.

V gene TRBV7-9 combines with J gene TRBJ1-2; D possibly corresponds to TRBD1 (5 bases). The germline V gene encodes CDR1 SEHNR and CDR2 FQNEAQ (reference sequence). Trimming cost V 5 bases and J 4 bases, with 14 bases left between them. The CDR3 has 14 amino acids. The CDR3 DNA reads TGTGCCAGCAGCCACCTTGGGGGGTTCTATGGCTACACCTTC. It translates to CASSHLGGFYGYTF.

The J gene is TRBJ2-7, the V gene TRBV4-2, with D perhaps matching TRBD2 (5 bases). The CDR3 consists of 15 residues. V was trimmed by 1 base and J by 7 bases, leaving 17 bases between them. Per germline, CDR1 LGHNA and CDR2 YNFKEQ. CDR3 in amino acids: CASSQVAGSPQEQYF. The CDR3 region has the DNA TGTGCCAGCAGCCAAGTAGCTGGGAGCCCTCAAGAGCAGTACTTC.

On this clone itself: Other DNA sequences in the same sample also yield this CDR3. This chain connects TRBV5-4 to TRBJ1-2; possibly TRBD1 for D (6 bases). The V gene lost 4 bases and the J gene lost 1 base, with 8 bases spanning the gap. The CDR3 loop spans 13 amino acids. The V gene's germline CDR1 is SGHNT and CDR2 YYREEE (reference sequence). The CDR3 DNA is TGTGCCAGCAGCCCGGACAGTAACTATGGCTACACCTTC. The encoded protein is CASSPDSNYGYTF. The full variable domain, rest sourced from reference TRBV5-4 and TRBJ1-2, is ETGVTQSPTHLIKTRGQQVTLRCSSQSGHNTVSWYQQALGQGPQFIFQYYREEENGRGNFPPRFSGLQFPNYSSELNVNALELDDSALYLCASSPDSNYGYTFGSGTRLTVV.

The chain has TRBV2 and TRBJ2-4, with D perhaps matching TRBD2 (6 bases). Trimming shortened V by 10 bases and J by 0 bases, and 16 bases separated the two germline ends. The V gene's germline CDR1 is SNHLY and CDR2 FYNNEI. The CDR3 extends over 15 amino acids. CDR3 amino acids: CATTERETAKNIQYF. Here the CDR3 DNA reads TGTGCCACCACGGAACGGGAGACAGCCAAAAACATTCAGTACTTC.

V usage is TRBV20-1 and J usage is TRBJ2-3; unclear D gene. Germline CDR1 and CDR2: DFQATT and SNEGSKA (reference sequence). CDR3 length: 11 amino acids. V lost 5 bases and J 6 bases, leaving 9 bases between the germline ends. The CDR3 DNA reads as TGCAGTGCTTTTAGTCTGGATACGCAGTATTTT. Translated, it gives CSAFSLDTQYF.

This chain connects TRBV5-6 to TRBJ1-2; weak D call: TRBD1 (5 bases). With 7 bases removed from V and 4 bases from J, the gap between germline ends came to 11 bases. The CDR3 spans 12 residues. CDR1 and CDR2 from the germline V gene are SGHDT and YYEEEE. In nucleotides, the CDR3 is TGTGCCAGCGGAGGGAGGGGCTATGGCTACACCTTC. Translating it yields CASGGRGYGYTF.

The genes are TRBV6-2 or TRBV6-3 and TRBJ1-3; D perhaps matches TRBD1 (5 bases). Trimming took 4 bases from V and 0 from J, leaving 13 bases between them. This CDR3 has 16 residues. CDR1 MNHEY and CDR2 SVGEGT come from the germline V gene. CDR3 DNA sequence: TGTGCCAGCAGTTTCTCCAGGGAAAGCTCTGGAAACACCATATATTTT. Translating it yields CASSFSRESSGNTIYF.